This is a list of T cell receptor beta chains from one sample in a study of cytomegalovirus exposure and HLA in healthy donors. Profiled with immunoSEQ multiplex PCR; TCRdb holds only in-frame clones, not every one. The top ten clones hold around 7.2% of a sample with over 95,000 clones, roughly four fifths of them seen once. Sequenced material: PBMCs. The receptors were gathered from a female donor in good health and CMV-seronegative. CDR3s include the opening cysteine and the closing phenylalanine or tryptophan. A D gene is named only where the DNA matches it firmly. Not all rows give a size; the values are once, few, many and, for expanded clones, a class.

j_call: TRBJ2-3
v_call: TRBV7-3
d_call: -
clone_size: -
cdr3_nt: TGTGCCAGCAGCTTTCAGGATTCCACAGATACGCAGTATTTT
cdr3_aa: CASSFQDSTDTQYF

j_call: TRBJ2-3
v_call: TRBV5-4
d_call: -
clone_size: few
cdr3_nt: TGTGCCAGCAGCTTGGCCCGAGGGGATACGCAGTATTTT
cdr3_aa: CASSLARGDTQYF

j_call: TRBJ2-3
v_call: TRBV7-9
d_call: -
clone_size: -
cdr3_nt: TGTGCCAGCAGCTTCTCTGGCACAGATACGCAGTATTTT
cdr3_aa: CASSFSGTDTQYF

j_call: TRBJ1-5
v_call: TRBV28
d_call: -
clone_size: -
cdr3_nt: TGTGCCAGCAGTCAAAGAAAGACTGTTTGGAATCAGCCCCAGCATTTT
cdr3_aa: CASSQRKTVWNQPQHF

j_call: TRBJ2-3
v_call: TRBV5-6
d_call: -
clone_size: -
cdr3_nt: TGTGCCAGCAGCTTGGACACCTCAGATACGCAGTATTTT
cdr3_aa: CASSLDTSDTQYF

j_call: TRBJ2-3
v_call: TRBV15
d_call: -
clone_size: -
cdr3_nt: TGTGCCACCAGTTCTAGCACAGATACGCAGTATTTT
cdr3_aa: CATSSSTDTQYF

j_call: TRBJ2-1
v_call: TRBV7-3
d_call: TRBD1
clone_size: -
cdr3_nt: TGTGCCAGCAGCTTGCCCGACAGGGGACAGCAGTTCTTC
cdr3_aa: CASSLPDRGQQFF

j_call: TRBJ1-1
v_call: TRBV7-3
d_call: -
clone_size: -
cdr3_nt: TGTGCCAGCAGCTATCGAGCTAACACTGAAGCTTTCTTT
cdr3_aa: CASSYRANTEAFF

j_call: TRBJ2-7
v_call: TRBV7-9
d_call: -
clone_size: -
cdr3_nt: TGTGCCAGCAGCTTAGGACAGGGAGGTTTCCACGAGCAGTACTTC
cdr3_aa: CASSLGQGGFHEQYF

j_call: TRBJ1-1
v_call: TRBV6-1
d_call: TRBD1
clone_size: -
cdr3_nt: TGTGCCAGCAGGGACAGGACTGAAGCTTTCTTT
cdr3_aa: CASRDRTEAFF

j_call: TRBJ2-1
v_call: TRBV15
d_call: -
clone_size: once
cdr3_nt: TGTGCCACTAAGCTACAGGAAGGATCAAGGCATGAGCAGTTCTTC
cdr3_aa: CATKLQEGSRHEQFF

j_call: TRBJ1-2
v_call: TRBV28
d_call: TRBD1
clone_size: -
cdr3_nt: TGTGCCAGCAGCTCGGGACAGGGACCTTATGGCTACACCTTC
cdr3_aa: CASSSGQGPYGYTF

j_call: TRBJ2-1
v_call: TRBV4-1
d_call: -
clone_size: -
cdr3_nt: TGCGCCAGCAGCCAACCCGGTGCCAATGAGCAGTTCTTC
cdr3_aa: CASSQPGANEQFF

j_call: TRBJ2-1
v_call: TRBV6-5
d_call: -
clone_size: -
cdr3_nt: TGTGCCAGCAGTTATAGCAATGAGCAGTTCTTC
cdr3_aa: CASSYSNEQFF

j_call: TRBJ2-2
v_call: TRBV5-6
d_call: -
clone_size: -
cdr3_nt: TGTGCCAGCAGAGGGGCTTCGAACACCGGGGAGCTGTTTTTT
cdr3_aa: CASRGASNTGELFF

j_call: TRBJ1-2
v_call: TRBV7-9
d_call: TRBD1
clone_size: once
cdr3_nt: TGTGCCAGCAGCTTAGAAAAGGACAGGGCCGTGATAAACTATGGCTACACCTTC
cdr3_aa: CASSLEKDRAVINYGYTF

j_call: TRBJ2-1
v_call: TRBV30
d_call: TRBD2
clone_size: -
cdr3_nt: TGTGCCTGGACCACAGGACTAGCGGGCAGCTCCTACAATGAGCAGTTCTTC
cdr3_aa: CAWTTGLAGSSYNEQFF

j_call: TRBJ1-2
v_call: TRBV19
d_call: -
clone_size: -
cdr3_nt: TGTGCCAGTTCCTTAAAAGACAAAAAATATGGCTACACCTTC
cdr3_aa: CASSLKDKKYGYTF

j_call: TRBJ1-4
v_call: TRBV18
d_call: -
clone_size: -
cdr3_nt: TGTGCCAGCTCACGGAGGGACGATGAAAAACTGTTTTTT
cdr3_aa: CASSRRDDEKLFF

j_call: TRBJ2-3
v_call: TRBV5-4
d_call: -
clone_size: -
cdr3_nt: TGTGCCAGCAGCCGTCCGGACTGGGAAGATACGCAGTATTTT
cdr3_aa: CASSRPDWEDTQYF

j_call: TRBJ2-2
v_call: TRBV5-1
d_call: TRBD2
clone_size: -
cdr3_nt: TGCGCCAGCAGCTTGTACACTAGCGGGTTTTACACCGGGGAGCTGTTTTTT
cdr3_aa: CASSLYTSGFYTGELFF

j_call: TRBJ2-1
v_call: TRBV11-3
d_call: TRBD1
clone_size: once
cdr3_nt: TGTGCCAGCAGCAGTAGGACAGGGACCTACAATGAGCAGTTCTTC
cdr3_aa: CASSSRTGTYNEQFF

j_call: TRBJ2-1
v_call: TRBV27
d_call: TRBD1
clone_size: -
cdr3_nt: TGTGCCAGCCGGGACAGGATCGACAATGAGCAGTTCTTC
cdr3_aa: CASRDRIDNEQFF

j_call: TRBJ2-3
v_call: TRBV5-6
d_call: TRBD2
clone_size: once
cdr3_nt: TGTGCCAGCAGCCCGACTAGCGGGGGGCCCTACACAGATACGCAGTATTTT
cdr3_aa: CASSPTSGGPYTDTQYF

j_call: TRBJ2-3
v_call: TRBV7-2
d_call: -
clone_size: -
cdr3_nt: TGTGCCGCATCGGGCTCCCCGGGGACAGATACGCAGTATTTT
cdr3_aa: CAASGSPGTDTQYF

j_call: TRBJ2-7
v_call: TRBV2
d_call: TRBD2
clone_size: -
cdr3_nt: TGTGCCAGCAGTGAAGAAGCGGGGGGGCCTTACGAGCAGTACTTC
cdr3_aa: CASSEEAGGPYEQYF

j_call: TRBJ1-1
v_call: TRBV30
d_call: -
clone_size: -
cdr3_nt: TGTGCCTGGAGTGCAGGGGACGGCACTGAAGCTTTCTTT
cdr3_aa: CAWSAGDGTEAFF

j_call: TRBJ2-3
v_call: TRBV7-3
d_call: -
clone_size: -
cdr3_nt: TGTGCCAGCAGCTTAAACCCCCGAGGAGATACGCAGTATTTT
cdr3_aa: CASSLNPRGDTQYF

j_call: TRBJ1-2
v_call: TRBV21-1
d_call: -
clone_size: -
cdr3_nt: TGTGCCAGCAGCAAAGGTGACAGAATCAACTATGGCTACACCTTC
cdr3_aa: CASSKGDRINYGYTF